This is a list of T cell receptor beta chains from one sample in a study of blood T cell repertoires in COVID-19. Assay used: immunoSEQ multiplex PCR; TCRdb lists only in-frame clones, some missing. The data show some 26,000 clones, with approximately 90% seen just once and roughly 8.3% held by the top ten. Material for sequencing was peripheral blood. Receptors were obtained from a human donor with active COVID-19. The donor label of this sample is uncertain. Each CDR3 is given with its conserved first and last residue. D genes are given only for firm matches. For some rows the clone size is stated as once, few or many, or as a class when expanded; others skip it.

D gene: TRBD1
V gene: TRBV19
CDR3 length: 16
clone size: -
J gene: TRBJ2-1
CDR3 DNA: TGTGCCAGTAGTATAGATCCGGGACAGGACTACAATGAGCAGTTCTTC
CDR3 protein: CASSIDPGQDYNEQFF

D gene: -
V gene: TRBV30
CDR3 length: 14
clone size: -
J gene: TRBJ1-3
CDR3 DNA: TGTGCCTGGAACCCAGGGGAAGGTGGAAACACCATATATTTT
CDR3 protein: CAWNPGEGGNTIYF

D gene: -
V gene: TRBV30
CDR3 length: 15
clone size: -
J gene: TRBJ2-6
CDR3 DNA: TGTGCCTGGAGAGGGGGTCTTTCTGGGGCCAACGTCCTGACTTTC
CDR3 protein: CAWRGGLSGANVLTF

D gene: TRBD2
V gene: TRBV27
CDR3 length: 15
clone size: -
J gene: TRBJ2-7
CDR3 DNA: TGTGCCAGCAGTTTAGATACTAGCGGCTCCTACGAGCAGTACTTC
CDR3 protein: CASSLDTSGSYEQYF

D gene: -
V gene: TRBV29-1
CDR3 length: 11
clone size: -
J gene: TRBJ2-7
CDR3 DNA: TGCAGCGCCCTAGCCAACTACGAGCAGTACTTC
CDR3 protein: CSALANYEQYF

D gene: -
V gene: TRBV7-9
CDR3 length: 14
clone size: -
J gene: TRBJ2-1
CDR3 DNA: TGTGCCAGCGGATCGACTAGGGTAAACAATGAGCAGTTCTTC
CDR3 protein: CASGSTRVNNEQFF

D gene: TRBD2
V gene: TRBV7-3
CDR3 length: 16
clone size: -
J gene: TRBJ2-1
CDR3 DNA: TGTGCCAGCAGCAGTCTTAGCGGGGAAACCTACAATGAGCAGTTCTTC
CDR3 protein: CASSSLSGETYNEQFF

D gene: TRBD2
V gene: TRBV6-5
CDR3 length: 16
clone size: few
J gene: TRBJ2-3
CDR3 DNA: TGTGCCAGCAGTTACTCCCAGCGGGAGATGTCAGATACGCAGTATTTT
CDR3 protein: CASSYSQREMSDTQYF

D gene: TRBD1
V gene: TRBV30
CDR3 length: 14
clone size: medium-sized
J gene: TRBJ1-4
CDR3 DNA: TGTGCCTGGAGTGGGGACAGGGTTCAAGAAAAACTGTTTTTT
CDR3 protein: CAWSGDRVQEKLFF

D gene: TRBD1
V gene: TRBV27
CDR3 length: 14
clone size: -
J gene: TRBJ2-2
CDR3 DNA: TGTGCCAGCAGCAGGACAGGGGGAACCGGGGAGCTGTTTTTT
CDR3 protein: CASSRTGGTGELFF

D gene: TRBD2
V gene: TRBV6-1
CDR3 length: 13
clone size: -
J gene: TRBJ2-2
CDR3 DNA: TGTGCCAGCAGTGAATCGGGGGGAGGGGAGCTGTTTTTT
CDR3 protein: CASSESGGGELFF